Listed below are T cell receptor beta chains from one sample, sequenced in a study of a mutant IDH1 vaccine in newly diagnosed glioma. These TCRs' antigens remain unknown. The data were produced by immunoSEQ multiplex PCR, yet TCRdb's version contains in-frame clones alone and is incomplete. The repertoire includes approximately 21,000 clones, roughly nine tenths of them detected once, and around 5.7% sits in the top ten. Sample: PBMCs, taken from a glioma patient whose treatment included an IDH1 peptide vaccine. These receptors all come from a woman in her thirties or forties with glioma. Each CDR3 is given with its conserved first and last residue. The D gene is left open where the match is weak. A clone size is listed for some rows: how often the clone was seen (once, few, many), or a class if it is expanded.

J	size	V	D	CDR3	DNA
TRBJ1-4	NA	TRBV5-1	NA	CASSLGWQGNEKLFF	TGCGCCAGCAGCTTGGGTTGGCAGGGGAATGAAAAACTGTTTTTT
TRBJ1-1	NA	TRBV19	NA	CASSPISDRDEAFF	TGTGCCAGTAGCCCCATAAGCGACCGTGACGAAGCTTTCTTT
TRBJ2-7	NA	TRBV27	NA	CASSSSNPPYEQYF	TGTGCCAGCAGTTCATCAAACCCTCCCTACGAGCAGTACTTC
TRBJ2-7	once	TRBV6-5	NA	CASSYSTGEQYF	TGTGCCAGCAGTTACTCGACGGGTGAGCAGTACTTC
TRBJ1-2	NA	TRBV7-6	NA	CASSPQQDYLYGYTF	TGTGCCAGCAGCCCCCAACAGGACTACCTCTATGGCTACACCTTC
TRBJ1-1	NA	TRBV4-3	NA	CASSRQNTEAFF	TGCGCCAGCAGCCGACAGAACACTGAAGCTTTCTTT
TRBJ2-5	NA	TRBV28	NA	CASSVTKEKTQYF	TGTGCCAGCAGCGTGACGAAGGAAAAGACCCAGTACTTC
TRBJ1-2	NA	TRBV5-1	NA	CASSLEDILNYGYTF	TGCGCCAGCAGCTTGGAAGACATACTTAACTATGGCTACACCTTC
TRBJ2-7	few	TRBV6-1	NA	CASSEEDSSSYEQYF	TGTGCCAGCAGTGAAGAGGACAGTAGCTCCTACGAGCAGTACTTC
TRBJ2-3	NA	TRBV4-1	TRBD2	CASSLDPSGSTDTQYF	TGCGCCAGCAGCCTCGACCCTAGCGGTTCAACAGATACGCAGTATTTT
TRBJ2-3	NA	TRBV7-8	NA	CASSVRWGTDTQYF	TGTGCCAGCAGCGTTCGGTGGGGCACAGATACGCAGTATTTT
TRBJ1-5	once	TRBV10-3	TRBD1	CAISDGQGYSNQPQHF	TGTGCCATCAGTGACGGACAGGGCTATAGCAATCAGCCCCAGCATTTT
TRBJ2-3	NA	TRBV5-1	TRBD1	CASSTGTGLDTQYF	TGCGCCAGCAGCACCGGGACAGGGTTAGATACGCAGTATTTT
TRBJ2-7	NA	TRBV6-4	TRBD2	CATTRASGNYEQYF	TGTGCCACCACACGGGCTAGCGGGAACTACGAGCAGTACTTC
TRBJ2-1	once	TRBV5-1	TRBD2	CASSPMGGRDNEQFF	TGCGCCAGCAGCCCTATGGGAGGGCGGGACAATGAGCAGTTCTTC
TRBJ2-2	NA	TRBV20-1	NA	CSAPNTGELFF	TGCAGTGCTCCCAACACCGGGGAGCTGTTTTTT
TRBJ1-1	once	TRBV30	NA	CAWRSRRTSREVILNTEAFF	TGTGCCTGGAGATCCAGAAGGACATCCCGAGAGGTCATTTTGAACACTGAAGCTTTCTTT
TRBJ1-2	NA	TRBV2	TRBD1	CASSVQGQNYGYTF	TGTGCCAGCAGTGTGCAGGGACAGAACTATGGCTACACCTTC
TRBJ2-5	NA	TRBV2	TRBD2	CASSLAGGGETQYF	TGTGCCAGCAGTTTAGCGGGAGGGGGGGAGACCCAGTACTTC
TRBJ2-5	NA	TRBV28	TRBD2	CASKNQGQRGYQETQYF	TGTGCCAGCAAAAATCAGGGTCAGCGGGGATACCAAGAGACCCAGTACTTC
TRBJ1-1	NA	TRBV6-6	NA	CASFSGERKNTEAFF	TGTGCCAGCTTTTCAGGGGAAAGGAAGAACACTGAAGCTTTCTTT
TRBJ2-7	NA	TRBV18	NA	CASSPQGSSYEQYF	TGTGCCAGCTCACCACAAGGTAGCTCCTACGAGCAGTACTTC
TRBJ1-1	NA	TRBV11-2	TRBD1	CASSTHRGRDTEAFF	TGTGCCAGCAGCACCCACAGGGGAAGGGACACTGAAGCTTTCTTT
TRBJ2-7	NA	TRBV12-1	NA	CASSPRGANRSYEQYF	TGTGCCAGCAGCCCTAGGGGGGCTAACCGCTCCTACGAGCAGTACTTC
TRBJ2-5	NA	TRBV5-1	TRBD2	CASRLAGYQETQYF	TGCGCCAGCAGACTAGCGGGGTACCAAGAGACCCAGTACTTC